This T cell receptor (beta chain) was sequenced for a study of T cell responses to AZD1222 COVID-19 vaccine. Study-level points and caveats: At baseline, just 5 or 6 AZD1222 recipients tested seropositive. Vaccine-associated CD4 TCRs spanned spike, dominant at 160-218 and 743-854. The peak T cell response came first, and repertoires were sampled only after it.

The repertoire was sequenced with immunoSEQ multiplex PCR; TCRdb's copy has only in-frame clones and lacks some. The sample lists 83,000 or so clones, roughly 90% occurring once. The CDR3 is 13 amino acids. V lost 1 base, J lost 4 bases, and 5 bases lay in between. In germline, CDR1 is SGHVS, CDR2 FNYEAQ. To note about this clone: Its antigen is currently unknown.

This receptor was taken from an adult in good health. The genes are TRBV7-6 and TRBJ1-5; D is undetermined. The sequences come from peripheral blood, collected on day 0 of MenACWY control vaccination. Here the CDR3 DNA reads TGTGCCAGCAGCTTAGAACAGAATCAGCCCCAGCATTTT. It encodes CASSLEQNQPQHF.